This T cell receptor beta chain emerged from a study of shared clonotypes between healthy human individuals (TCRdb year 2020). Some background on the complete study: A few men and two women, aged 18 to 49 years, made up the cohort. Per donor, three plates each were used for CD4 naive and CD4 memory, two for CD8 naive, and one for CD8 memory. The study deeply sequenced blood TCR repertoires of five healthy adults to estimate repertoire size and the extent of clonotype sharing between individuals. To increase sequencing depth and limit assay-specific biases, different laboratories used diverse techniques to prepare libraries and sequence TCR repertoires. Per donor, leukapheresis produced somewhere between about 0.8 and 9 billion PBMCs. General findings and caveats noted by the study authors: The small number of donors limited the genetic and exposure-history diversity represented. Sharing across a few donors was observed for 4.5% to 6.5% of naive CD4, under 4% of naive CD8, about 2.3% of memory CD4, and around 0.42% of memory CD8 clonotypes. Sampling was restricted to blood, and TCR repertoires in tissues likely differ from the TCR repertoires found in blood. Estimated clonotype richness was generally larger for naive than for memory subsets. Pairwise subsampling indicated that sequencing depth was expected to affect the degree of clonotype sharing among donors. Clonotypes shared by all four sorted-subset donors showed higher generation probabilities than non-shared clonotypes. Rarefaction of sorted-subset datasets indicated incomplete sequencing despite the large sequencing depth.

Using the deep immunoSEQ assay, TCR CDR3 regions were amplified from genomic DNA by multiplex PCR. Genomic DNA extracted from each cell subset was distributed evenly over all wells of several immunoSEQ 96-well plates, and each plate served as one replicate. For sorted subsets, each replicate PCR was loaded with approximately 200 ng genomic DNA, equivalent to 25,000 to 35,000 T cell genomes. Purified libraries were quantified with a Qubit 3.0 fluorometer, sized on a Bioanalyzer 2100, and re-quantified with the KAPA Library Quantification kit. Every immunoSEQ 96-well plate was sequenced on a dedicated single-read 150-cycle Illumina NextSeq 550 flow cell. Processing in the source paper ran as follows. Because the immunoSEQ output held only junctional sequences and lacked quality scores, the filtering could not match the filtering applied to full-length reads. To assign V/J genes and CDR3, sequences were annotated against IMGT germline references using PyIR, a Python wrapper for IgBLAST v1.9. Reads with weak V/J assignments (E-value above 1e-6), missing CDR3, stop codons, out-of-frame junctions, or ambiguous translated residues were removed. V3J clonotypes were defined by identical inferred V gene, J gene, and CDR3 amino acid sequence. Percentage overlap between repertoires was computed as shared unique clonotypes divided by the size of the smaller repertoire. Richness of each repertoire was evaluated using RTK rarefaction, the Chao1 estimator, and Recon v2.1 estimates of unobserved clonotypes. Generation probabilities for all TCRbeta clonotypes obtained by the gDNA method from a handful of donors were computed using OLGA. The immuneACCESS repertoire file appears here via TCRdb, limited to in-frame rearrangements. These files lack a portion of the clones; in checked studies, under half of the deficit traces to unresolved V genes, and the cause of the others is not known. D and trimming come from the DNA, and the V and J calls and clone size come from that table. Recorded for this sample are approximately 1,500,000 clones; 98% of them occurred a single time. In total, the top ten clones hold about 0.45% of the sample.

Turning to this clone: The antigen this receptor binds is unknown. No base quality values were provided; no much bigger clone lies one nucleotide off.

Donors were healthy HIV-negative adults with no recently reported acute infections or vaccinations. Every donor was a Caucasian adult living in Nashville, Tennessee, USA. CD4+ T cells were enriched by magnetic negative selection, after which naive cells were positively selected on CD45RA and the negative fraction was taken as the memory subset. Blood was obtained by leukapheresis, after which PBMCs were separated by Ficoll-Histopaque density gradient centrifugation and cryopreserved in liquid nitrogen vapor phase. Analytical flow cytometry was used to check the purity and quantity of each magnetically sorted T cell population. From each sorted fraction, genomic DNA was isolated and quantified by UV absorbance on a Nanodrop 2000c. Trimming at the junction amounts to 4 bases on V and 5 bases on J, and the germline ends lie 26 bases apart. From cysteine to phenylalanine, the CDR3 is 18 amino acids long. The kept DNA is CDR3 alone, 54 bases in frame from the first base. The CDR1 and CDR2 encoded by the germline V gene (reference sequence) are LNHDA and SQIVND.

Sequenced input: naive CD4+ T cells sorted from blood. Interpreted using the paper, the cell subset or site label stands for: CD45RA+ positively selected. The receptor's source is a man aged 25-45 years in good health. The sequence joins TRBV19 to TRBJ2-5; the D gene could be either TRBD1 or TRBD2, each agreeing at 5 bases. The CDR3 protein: CASSTWGTLAGKVETQYF. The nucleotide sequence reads TGTGCCAGTAGTACGTGGGGGACGCTGGCAGGGAAGGTCGAGACCCAGTACTTC.